The rows below give T cell receptor beta chains drawn from one sample of a study of blood T cell repertoires in COVID-19. Repertoires were generated with immunoSEQ multiplex PCR, while TCRdb's copy carries only in-frame clones and drops some. The data show some 190,000 clones, about 82% seen once. Sequencing was done on a sample of PBMCs or T cells enriched from blood (not recorded which). The receptors originated from a middle-aged man with acute COVID-19. Each CDR3 is given with its conserved first and last residue. Each record gives: D gene, V gene, clone size, J gene, CDR3 protein, CDR3 DNA. A D gene is named only where the DNA matches it firmly. The listing skips clone size in some rows; elsewhere it reads once, few, many or a size class.

d_gene: TRBD1; v_gene: TRBV11-2; abundance: -; j_gene: TRBJ2-6; CDR3aa: CASATGAGGANVLTF; CDR3nt: TGTGCCAGCGCGACAGGGGCCGGTGGGGCCAACGTCCTGACTTTC
d_gene: -; v_gene: TRBV28; abundance: few; j_gene: TRBJ1-4; CDR3aa: CASRDFEKLFF; CDR3nt: TGTGCCAGCAGGGACTTCGAAAAACTGTTTTTT
d_gene: -; v_gene: TRBV12-3/TRBV12-4; abundance: -; j_gene: TRBJ1-1; CDR3aa: CASSGGYEAFF; CDR3nt: TGTGCCAGCAGTGGGGGCTATGAAGCTTTCTTT
d_gene: -; v_gene: TRBV7-9; abundance: -; j_gene: TRBJ2-7; CDR3aa: CASRPLIDHGVRVEQYF; CDR3nt: TGTGCCAGCAGACCCCTCATTGACCATGGCGTGAGGGTCGAGCAGTACTTC
d_gene: TRBD1; v_gene: TRBV5-8; abundance: -; j_gene: TRBJ1-5; CDR3aa: CASSLEGAGQPQHF; CDR3nt: TGTGCCAGCAGCTTAGAGGGGGCTGGGCAGCCCCAGCATTTT
d_gene: -; v_gene: TRBV12-3/TRBV12-4; abundance: -; j_gene: TRBJ1-1; CDR3aa: CASSSFRGAFF; CDR3nt: TGTGCCAGCAGTTCATTTAGGGGAGCTTTCTTT
d_gene: TRBD2; v_gene: TRBV7-8; abundance: -; j_gene: TRBJ2-1; CDR3aa: CASSLGGRINEQFF; CDR3nt: TGTGCCAGCAGCTTAGGCGGGAGGATCAATGAGCAGTTCTTC
d_gene: -; v_gene: TRBV6-5; abundance: once; j_gene: TRBJ2-3; CDR3aa: CASRELADTDTQYF; CDR3nt: TGTGCCAGCCGAGAACTAGCTGACACAGATACGCAGTATTTT
d_gene: -; v_gene: TRBV4-2; abundance: -; j_gene: TRBJ2-3; CDR3aa: CASSQAPRSFTDTQYF; CDR3nt: TGTGCCAGCAGCCAAGCACCGCGGTCATTCACAGATACGCAGTATTTT
d_gene: TRBD2; v_gene: TRBV19; abundance: -; j_gene: TRBJ2-1; CDR3aa: CASKGLAGGESSYNEQFF; CDR3nt: TGTGCCAGCAAGGGACTAGCGGGAGGAGAAAGCTCCTACAATGAGCAGTTCTTC
d_gene: TRBD1; v_gene: TRBV2; abundance: -; j_gene: TRBJ1-2; CDR3aa: CASSETTGANFGYTF; CDR3nt: TGTGCCAGCAGTGAAACGACAGGGGCGAACTTTGGCTACACCTTC
d_gene: -; v_gene: TRBV6-6; abundance: -; j_gene: TRBJ2-6; CDR3aa: CASSYSAPGANVLTF; CDR3nt: TGTGCCAGCAGTTACTCAGCGCCTGGGGCCAACGTCCTGACTTTC
d_gene: TRBD2; v_gene: TRBV2; abundance: -; j_gene: TRBJ2-1; CDR3aa: CASRPGLAGGREQFF; CDR3nt: TGTGCCAGCAGGCCGGGACTAGCGGGAGGGCGGGAGCAGTTCTTC
d_gene: TRBD1; v_gene: TRBV5-1; abundance: -; j_gene: TRBJ1-3; CDR3aa: CASSLTGGGNTIYF; CDR3nt: TGCGCCAGCAGCTTAACAGGGGGCGGAAACACCATATATTTT
d_gene: -; v_gene: TRBV6-5; abundance: once; j_gene: TRBJ1-6; CDR3aa: CASTPFSPRNSPLHF; CDR3nt: TGTGCCAGCACCCCTTTTAGCCCAAGGAATTCACCCCTCCACTTT
d_gene: -; v_gene: TRBV6-5; abundance: -; j_gene: TRBJ2-5; CDR3aa: CASSTGGTHQETQYF; CDR3nt: TGTGCCAGCAGTACCGGTGGGACTCACCAAGAGACCCAGTACTTC
d_gene: -; v_gene: TRBV4-2; abundance: -; j_gene: TRBJ2-2; CDR3aa: CASSQGAVNTGELFF; CDR3nt: TGTGCCAGCAGCCAAGGTGCGGTAAACACCGGGGAGCTGTTTTTT
d_gene: -; v_gene: TRBV24-1; abundance: -; j_gene: TRBJ2-3; CDR3aa: CATSDLGGGSVTQYF; CDR3nt: TGTGCCACCAGTGATTTAGGGGGGGGCTCTGTAACGCAGTATTTT
d_gene: TRBD1; v_gene: TRBV7-9; abundance: -; j_gene: TRBJ1-4; CDR3aa: CALRQGTEKLFF; CDR3nt: TGTGCCCTACGACAGGGGACTGAAAAACTGTTTTTT
d_gene: -; v_gene: TRBV28; abundance: -; j_gene: TRBJ2-7; CDR3aa: CASIPRLRAYEQYF; CDR3nt: TGTGCCAGCATACCCCGGCTGAGGGCCTACGAGCAGTACTTC